This TCR beta chain appears in the sequencing data of a study of T and B cells in COVID-19 patients. CDR3 size: 16 residues. Trimming shortened V by 6 bases and J by 3 bases, and 20 bases separated the two germline ends. Whole-study findings and limits: Patients with COVID-19 reportedly showed strongly skewed T cell receptor beta variable and joining gene usage. The recovered cohort had roughly 2,200 exclusive TCR clusters, including 25 to 35 low generation probability clusters.

Multiplex PCR with BIOMED2 TRB-A/B primer pools amplified TRB rearrangements. MiXCR, run by TCRdb on the multiplex PCR reads, gives a single entry per CDR3 protein. The table includes roughly 11,000 distinct CDR3 sequences, over 25% detected once. This clonotype has only a few counts. Its antigen remains unidentified. From blood, roughly 220-550 ng of genomic DNA served as TRB template. The chain recombines TRBV12-3 or TRBV12-4 with TRBJ1-1; D is uncertain. The receptor's source is a human donor with active COVID-19. Sequences were obtained from blood. DNA of the CDR3: TGTGCCAGCAGCCCGTTCCCGGGCAGCGGGGACACTGAAGCTTTCTTT. This translates into CASSPFPGSGDTEAFF.